The source of this T cell receptor (beta chain) is a study of PD-1 blockade in classical Hodgkin lymphoma. Study information: Each patient was given nivolumab 3 mg/kg through a vein every 2 weeks. Study-wide results and limits: When set against healthy donors, newly diagnosed patients were reported to show lower baseline TCR diversity. Nivolumab starters within 1 year of ASCT were excluded.

Each of the patients experienced relapse following autologous stem cell transplantation, and their brentuximab vedotin exposure differed. On this clone itself: What it binds is not known.

Only in-frame clones appear in the TCRdb table, and some are missing; sequencing was by immunoSEQ multiplex PCR. The table records about 25,000 clones, 80% of them present only once. Sequenced here: peripheral blood mononuclear cells (PBMCs), sampled at baseline. This TCR was sampled from a human donor with classical Hodgkin lymphoma.

The CDR3 coding sequence is TGCGCCAGCAGCCCGCGGAGGGACTCCCTGAACACTGAAGCTTTCTTT. This sequence encodes CASSPRRDSLNTEAFF. The rearrangement joins TRBV5-1 to TRBJ1-1, with D possibly TRBD1 on 5 matching bases. The CDR3 spans 16 residues. The ends were cut back, 4 bases at V and 0 bases at J, with 16 bases in the middle. In germline, CDR1 is SGHRS, CDR2 YFSETQ.